This is a list of T cell receptor beta chains from one sample in a study of T cells after yellow fever vaccination. From the 5' RACE reads, TCRdb called clonotypes with MiXCR, one entry per CDR3 protein. Among over 110,000 distinct CDR3 sequences listed, over 7% were seen once. The sequencing used CD4+ T cells sorted from PBMCs, collected 5 days after the yellow fever booster vaccination. Receptor source: a man aged 25-40 years who received the YFV17D yellow fever vaccine. The CDR3 runs from the conserved cysteine through the conserved F or W. Fields, in order: J gene, CDR3 length, clone size, V gene, D gene, CDR3 DNA, CDR3 protein. The D gene is left open where the match is weak. Not all rows give a size; the values are once, few, many and, for expanded clones, a class.

TRBJ2-7 14 many TRBV10-3 NA TGTGCCATCAGTGAGTTGGGTGACTCCTACGAGCAGTACTTC CAISELGDSYEQYF
TRBJ1-4 14 many TRBV5-6 TRBD1 TGTGCCAGCAGCTTGAGGGGGCGCTCTGAAAAACTGTTTTTT CASSLRGRSEKLFF
TRBJ2-5 14 many TRBV7-2 NA TGTGCCAGCAGCCAAGCGGGACAGATAGAGACCCAGTACTTC CASSQAGQIETQYF
TRBJ2-7 14 many TRBV11-2 NA TGTGCCAGCAGCTTAACGGGCTCCCCGTACGAGCAGTACTTC CASSLTGSPYEQYF
TRBJ1-2 13 many TRBV29-1 TRBD1 TGCAGCGTTTCTGACAGGGTCTTCTATGGCTACACCTTC CSVSDRVFYGYTF
TRBJ2-1 12 NA TRBV11-3 NA TGTGCCAGCAGCCGTAGCAACAATGAGCAGTTCTTC CASSRSNNEQFF
TRBJ2-1 14 many TRBV5-1 TRBD2 TGCGCCAGCAGCATAGGACTAGCCCTCAAGGAGCAGTTCTTC CASSIGLALKEQFF
TRBJ2-1 14 many TRBV12-3/TRBV12-4 TRBD2 TGTGCCAGCAGTTTTGAGCGGGGCCCCTGGGGGCAGTTCTTC CASSFERGPWGQFF
TRBJ2-1 16 many TRBV10-1 TRBD2 TGCGCCAGCAGTGAGTCCCGGGACTACCCATACAATGAGCAGTTCTTC CASSESRDYPYNEQFF
TRBJ2-3 20 many TRBV11-2 TRBD2 TGTGCCAGCAGCTCCCGGGGAAGAGGGCTAGCGGGCTATAGCACAGATACGCAGTATTTT CASSSRGRGLAGYSTDTQYF
TRBJ1-3 17 NA TRBV20-1 NA TGCAGTGCTAGAGATCCCTCTTCCCGCAACTCTGGAAACACCATATATTTT CSARDPSSRNSGNTIYF
TRBJ1-6 14 many TRBV25-1 NA TGTGCCAGCAGCCTCTCGGGGTCCTGGTCACCCCTCCACTTT CASSLSGSWSPLHF
TRBJ2-3 17 many TRBV20-1 TRBD2 TGCAGTGCTAGAGGCTCATCCCTGCGGGGGAGCACAGATACGCAGTATTTT CSARGSSLRGSTDTQYF
TRBJ2-3 13 many TRBV6-1 NA TGTGCCAGCACCACGGATCCCTACGATACGCAGTATTTT CASTTDPYDTQYF
TRBJ1-5 15 many TRBV7-2 TRBD1 TGTGCCAGCAGCCCGCGGACAGGGGAGGCTCAGCCCCAGCATTTT CASSPRTGEAQPQHF
TRBJ2-3 17 few TRBV7-9 NA TGTGCCAGCAGCTTAGGCTACCCTGGGACTTTCCCAGATACGCAGTATTTT CASSLGYPGTFPDTQYF
TRBJ2-1 13 many TRBV18 NA TGTGCCAGCTTTGGTAACTCCTACAATGAGCAGTTCTTC CASFGNSYNEQFF
TRBJ1-1 14 many TRBV12-3/TRBV12-4 TRBD1 TGTGCCAGCAGTTCGGAAGGGGGCAAAATGGAAGCTTTCTTT CASSSEGGKMEAFF
TRBJ1-4 16 few TRBV15 NA TGTGCCACCAGCAGAGATCGAGGCAGGGAGGGAGAAAAACTGTTTTTT CATSRDRGREGEKLFF
TRBJ2-3 18 many TRBV5-1 TRBD2 TGCGCCAGCAGCTTATTGCCTAGCGGGAGTGTTAGTACAGATACGCAGTATTTT CASSLLPSGSVSTDTQYF
TRBJ2-1 14 many TRBV20-1 NA TGCAGTGCTAGCCCCACTAGAGCGGGCGGTGAGCAGTTCTTC CSASPTRAGGEQFF
TRBJ2-2 16 many TRBV7-2 TRBD2 TGTGCCAGCAGAAAGACTAGCGGGAGAGGTACCGGGGAGCTGTTTTTT CASRKTSGRGTGELFF
TRBJ2-5 15 many TRBV20-1 TRBD2 TGCAGTGCTAGGGACTTAGCGGGAGCCCAAGAGACCCAGTACTTC CSARDLAGAQETQYF
TRBJ2-1 12 NA TRBV6-5 NA TGTGCCAGCAGACCCTTGTTTGGCGAGCAGTTCTTC CASRPLFGEQFF
TRBJ2-5 12 many TRBV3-1 NA TGTGCCAGCAGCCAATCACAAGAGACCCAGTACTTC CASSQSQETQYF
TRBJ2-1 16 many TRBV29-1 TRBD2 TGCAGCGGACGCCCAGCGGGAGGGGGGTCCTACAATGAGCAGTTCTTC CSGRPAGGGSYNEQFF
TRBJ2-7 16 many TRBV28 NA TGTGTCAGCGGATCCTTCTGGGGGGAGCGATCCTACGAGCAGTACTTC CVSGSFWGERSYEQYF
TRBJ2-7 13 many TRBV6-1 TRBD2 TGTGCCAGCAGCCCTAGCGGCTCCAACGAGCAGTACTTC CASSPSGSNEQYF
TRBJ2-5 15 NA TRBV7-2 TRBD2 TGTGCCAGCAGCGACGGGACTAGCGGCCAAGAGACCCAGTACTTC CASSDGTSGQETQYF
TRBJ2-6 16 few TRBV7-2 TRBD1 TGTGCCAGCAGCATTACAGGGGGCAGGGGGGCCAACGTCCTGACTTTC CASSITGGRGANVLTF
TRBJ2-7 14 NA TRBV29-1 TRBD1 TGCAGCGTTGCACTGCGACAGGGGGTCTACGAGCAGTACTTC CSVALRQGVYEQYF
TRBJ2-7 12 many TRBV5-1 TRBD1 TGCGCCAGCAGCCCGACAGGGCACGAGCAGTACTTC CASSPTGHEQYF
TRBJ1-5 14 many TRBV12-3/TRBV12-4 NA TGTGCCAGCAGTCCTTTGACAGGCAATCAGCCCCAGCATTTT CASSPLTGNQPQHF
TRBJ1-1 15 many TRBV7-2 NA TGTGCCAGCAGCTTTAGTGGCATAGAGAACACTGAAGCTTTCTTT CASSFSGIENTEAFF
TRBJ2-1 15 many TRBV12-3/TRBV12-4 NA TGTGCCAGCAGTCCGGACTCAAACCGCTACAATGAGCAGTTCTTC CASSPDSNRYNEQFF
TRBJ2-1 16 NA TRBV20-1 TRBD2 TGCAGTGCTAAATCTAGCGGGAGGGCGAGGGGTAATGAGCAGTTCTTC CSAKSSGRARGNEQFF
TRBJ2-6 13 NA TRBV6-1 NA TGTGCCAGCAGCCGTGGTGGGGCCAACGTCCTGACTTTC CASSRGGANVLTF
TRBJ2-7 14 many TRBV14 NA TGTGCCAGCAGCGAATTCCAGGGCCCCTACGAGCAGTACTTC CASSEFQGPYEQYF
TRBJ2-3 18 NA TRBV6-4 TRBD2 TGTACCTTCTGCCTCGGGACTAGCGGGAGGGCCTTGACAGATACGCAGTATTTT CTFCLGTSGRALTDTQYF
TRBJ2-7 13 many TRBV28 TRBD1 TGTGCCAGCAGCTCGGGACAGGGCCCGGTGCAGTACTTC CASSSGQGPVQYF
TRBJ1-1 13 many TRBV29-1 TRBD1 TGCAGCGCCCTGGGACAGATCAACACTGAAGCTTTCTTT CSALGQINTEAFF
TRBJ1-6 14 many TRBV20-1 NA TGCAGTGCTAGCTCGAACCCGAGTGGTTCACCCCTCCACTTT CSASSNPSGSPLHF
TRBJ2-3 18 many TRBV5-6 NA TGTGCCAGCAGCTCAATCCCTACAGGCCTTGGCCGAAAAGATACGCAGTATTTT CASSSIPTGLGRKDTQYF
TRBJ2-1 12 many TRBV29-1 NA TGCAGCGTTCGGAGCTCCGGGAATGAGCAGTTCTTC CSVRSSGNEQFF
TRBJ1-3 14 few TRBV4-3 NA TGCGCCAGCAGCCAAGCTGGTTCTGGAAACACCATATATTTT CASSQAGSGNTIYF
TRBJ2-5 15 few TRBV19 NA TGTGCCAGTAGGATAAATTCTAATCTTCAAGAGACCCAGTACTTC CASRINSNLQETQYF
TRBJ2-4 14 many TRBV4-3 NA TGCGCCAGCAGCCAAGATCGGCAGAGAAACATTCAGTACTTC CASSQDRQRNIQYF
TRBJ1-2 11 many TRBV20-1 NA TGCAGTGCCTCTCCCGCATGGGGCTACACCTTC CSASPAWGYTF
TRBJ2-6 19 NA TRBV11-2 NA TGTGCCAGCAGCCGCAGCTCGGCAGGGTTCAGCGATGGGGCCAACGTCCTGACTTTC CASSRSSAGFSDGANVLTF
TRBJ1-2 15 many TRBV5-1 NA TGCGCCAGCAGCTTGGTGTTTGGGACAACGGGAGGCTACACCTTC CASSLVFGTTGGYTF
TRBJ2-1 16 few TRBV5-4 TRBD2 TGTGCCAGCAGCGGAGGGCGGACTAGCGTCGTCAATGAGCAGTTCTTC CASSGGRTSVVNEQFF
TRBJ2-3 13 many TRBV6-2/TRBV6-3 NA TGTGCCAGCAGCCCAAGTAAAGCAGATACGCAGTATTTT CASSPSKADTQYF
TRBJ2-7 13 many TRBV20-1 TRBD2 TGCAGTGCAAAGACTAGCGGGAGATCCGAGCAGTACTTC CSAKTSGRSEQYF
TRBJ2-3 13 few TRBV5-4 NA TGTGCCAGCAGCCTGGAGACGAAGGATACGCAGTATTTT CASSLETKDTQYF
TRBJ2-5 19 NA TRBV11-2 TRBD2 TGTGCCAGCAGCCGACAGTTCACCGGGACTAGCGGGCGACAAGAGACCCAGTACTTC CASSRQFTGTSGRQETQYF